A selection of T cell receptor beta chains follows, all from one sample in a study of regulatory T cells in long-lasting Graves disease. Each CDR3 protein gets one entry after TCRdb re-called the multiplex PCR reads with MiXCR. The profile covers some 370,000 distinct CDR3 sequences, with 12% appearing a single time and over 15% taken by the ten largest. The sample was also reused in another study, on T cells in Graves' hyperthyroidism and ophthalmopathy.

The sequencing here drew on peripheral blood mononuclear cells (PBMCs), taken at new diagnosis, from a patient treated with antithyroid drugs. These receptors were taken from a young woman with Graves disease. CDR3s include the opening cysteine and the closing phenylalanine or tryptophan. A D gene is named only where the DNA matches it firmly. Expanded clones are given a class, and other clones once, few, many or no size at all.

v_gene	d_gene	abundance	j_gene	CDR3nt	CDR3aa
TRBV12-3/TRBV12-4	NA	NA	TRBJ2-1	TGTGCGTGGGGTGATGGGCACAATGAGCAGTTCTTC	CAWGDGHNEQFF
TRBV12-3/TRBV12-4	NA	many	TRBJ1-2	TGTGCCAGCAGCCTGGGACTTCACGCCCATGGCTACACCTTC	CASSLGLHAHGYTF
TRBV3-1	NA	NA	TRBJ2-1	TGTGCCAGCAGCCAAGGGGCCAGTAGGAGTTTCAGGGCCTACAATGAGCAGTTCTTC	CASSQGASRSFRAYNEQFF
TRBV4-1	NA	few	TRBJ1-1	TGCGCCAGCAGCCATGGCTCGGACAGTTCCCAGACTGAAGCTTTCTTT	CASSHGSDSSQTEAFF
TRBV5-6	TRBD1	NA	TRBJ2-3	TGTGCCAGCAGCTTCGCAGGGGGCGGCGCAGATACGCAGTATTTT	CASSFAGGGADTQYF
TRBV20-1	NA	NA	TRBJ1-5	TGCAGTGCTAGTGAGCCATATAGCAATCAGCCCCAGCATTTT	CSASEPYSNQPQHF
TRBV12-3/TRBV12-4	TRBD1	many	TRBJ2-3	TGTGCCAGCAGTCCCCGGGACAGGGGGCGGACAGATACGCAGTATTTT	CASSPRDRGRTDTQYF
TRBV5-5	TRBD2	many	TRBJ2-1	TGTGCCAGCAGCTTGAGCTCGCAACTAGCGGGGCATACTGAGCAGTTCTTC	CASSLSSQLAGHTEQFF
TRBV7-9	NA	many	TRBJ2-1	TGTGCCAGCGGGCGGAGCTCCTACAATGAGCAGTTCTTC	CASGRSSYNEQFF
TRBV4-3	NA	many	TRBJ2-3	TGCGCCAGCAGCCTTTGGGAGGCAGATACGCAGTATTTT	CASSLWEADTQYF
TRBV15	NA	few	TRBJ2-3	TGTGCCACCAGCAGAGGGGCAGGGGAGGCAGATACGCAGTATTTT	CATSRGAGEADTQYF
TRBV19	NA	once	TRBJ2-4	TGTGCCAGTAGTATCCTTGTCAGCTACAAAAACATTCAGTACTTC	CASSILVSYKNIQYF
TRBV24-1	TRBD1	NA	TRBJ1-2	TGTGCCACCAGTGAAACAGGGGGCTTCTATGGCTACACCTTC	CATSETGGFYGYTF
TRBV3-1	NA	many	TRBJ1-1	TGTGCCAGCAGCCAACGGGGGGGAGGTACTGAAGCTTTCTTT	CASSQRGGGTEAFF
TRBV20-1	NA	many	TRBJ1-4	TGCAGTGCTAGAGTCCCACAGGGAAATGAAAAACTGTTTTTT	CSARVPQGNEKLFF
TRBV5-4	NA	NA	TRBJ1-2	TGTGCCAGCAGCTCTCTCCACCTTAACTATGGCTACACCTTC	CASSSLHLNYGYTF
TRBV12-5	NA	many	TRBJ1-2	TGTGCTAGTGGTTTATTCGCGACCTATGGCTACACCTTC	CASGLFATYGYTF
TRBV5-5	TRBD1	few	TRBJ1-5	TGTGCCAGCAGCTTGGCGGGGACAGGGGCCCCTCAGCCCCAGCATTTT	CASSLAGTGAPQPQHF
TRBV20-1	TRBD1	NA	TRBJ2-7	TGCAGTGCTAGATACCGGGACAGGGGTGTCTTTGGCGAGCAGTACTTC	CSARYRDRGVFGEQYF
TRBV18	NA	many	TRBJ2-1	TGTGCCAGCTCACCCTCGGAGCAGGGGACCTACAATGAGCAGTTCTTC	CASSPSEQGTYNEQFF
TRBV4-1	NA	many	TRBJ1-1	TGCGCCAGCAGCCAACTTTATGGCACTGAAGCTTTCTTT	CASSQLYGTEAFF
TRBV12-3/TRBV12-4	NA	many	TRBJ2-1	TGTGCCAGCAGTAACCCCGGGACTGGGGACAATGAGCAGTTCTTC	CASSNPGTGDNEQFF
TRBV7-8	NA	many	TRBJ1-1	TGTGCCAGCAGCCCGAGGGCCGGGGCAGCGGTTGGGGACACTGAAGCTTTCTTT	CASSPRAGAAVGDTEAFF
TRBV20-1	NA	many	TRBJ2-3	TGCAGTGCTAGGGGGCAGGGGGGTTGGAGCACAGATACGCAGTATTTT	CSARGQGGWSTDTQYF
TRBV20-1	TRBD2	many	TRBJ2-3	TGCAGTGCTAGAGAGAGGTTGGGCGGGAGGGCGAAGTACACGCAGTATTTT	CSARERLGGRAKYTQYF
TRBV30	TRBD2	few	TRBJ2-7	TGTGCCTGGACCGGACCGGGACTAGCTTTGAGCTCCTACGAGCAGTACTTC	CAWTGPGLALSSYEQYF
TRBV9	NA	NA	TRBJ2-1	TGTGCCAGCAGCGTGGCTTACAATGAGCAGTTCTTC	CASSVAYNEQFF
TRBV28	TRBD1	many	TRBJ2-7	TGTGCCAGCAGTCCGCCGACAGGGGGCGAAGAGCAGTACTTC	CASSPPTGGEEQYF
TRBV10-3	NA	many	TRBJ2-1	TGTGCCATCAGTGAGTCGTCCCGACGTTCCGTGGCGCAGTTCTTC	CAISESSRRSVAQFF
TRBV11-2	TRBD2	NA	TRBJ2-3	TGTGCCAGCAGCTTAGATCCGGCTAGCGGGAGTTCAGATACGCAGTATTTT	CASSLDPASGSSDTQYF